The 7 T cell receptor beta chains presented below share a single source sample, sequenced in a study of early T cells in non-severe SARS-CoV-2 infection. One entry per CDR3 protein results from TCRdb running MiXCR on the 5' RACE reads. The sample includes tens of thousands of distinct CDR3 sequences, over 9.5% of them seen just once. The sample consisted of whole blood, taken at baseline. All receptors derive from an adult who was a healthcare worker with PCR-confirmed SARS-CoV-2 infection or an uninfected control (not recorded which).

The chain carries TRBV18 and TRBJ2-5; perhaps TRBD2 as D (6 bases). Germline-derived CDR1 and CDR2 are KGHSH and LQKENI. The CDR3 length is 15 residues. Trimming removed 3 bases at V and 7 bases at J, with 18 bases between. The CDR3 region is CASSPPVSLGGTQYF. The CDR3 DNA reads as TGTGCCAGCTCACCTCCCGTTTCGCTCGGGGGGACCCAGTACTTC.

V and J are TRBV7-3 and TRBJ2-2, with D hard to call. V shed 6 bases and J shed 6 bases, with 11 bases lying between them. Germline V gives CDR1 SGHTA, CDR2 FQGTGA. The CDR3 loop spans 13 amino acids. CDR3 in amino acids: CASRSTSAGELFF. In DNA form, the CDR3 reads TGTGCCAGCAGGTCAACGAGCGCCGGGGAGCTGTTTTTT.

The CDR3 protein is CASSLNGGQDTQYF. DNA of the CDR3: TGTGCCAGCAGCTTGAACGGAGGCCAGGATACGCAGTATTTT. This rearrangement joins TRBV7-9 to TRBJ2-3, with D perhaps matching TRBD2 (5 bases). The CDR3 has 14 residues. Trimming took 3 bases from V and 6 from J, leaving 13 bases between them. The germline V gene encodes CDR1 SEHNR and CDR2 FQNEAQ (reference sequence).

This clonotype came up many times. The rearrangement links TRBV19 to TRBJ1-6, with TRBD1 identical over 8 bases. The CDR3 sequence is 16 residues long. V lost 4 bases to trimming and J lost 7 bases; unmatched junction nucleotides: 9. Germline V gene lookup returns CDR1 LNHDA and CDR2 SQIVND (reference sequence). In DNA form, the CDR3 reads TGTGCCAGTAGTACTACTCGCCGGGACAGGAATTCACCCCTCCACTTT. The encoded protein is CASSTTRRDRNSPLHF.

This clonotype was counted ten times or more. The V call is TRBV11-1, the J call TRBJ2-5; TRBD2 agrees at 7 bases. The CDR3 extends over 13 amino acids. Germline loops: CDR1 SGHAT, CDR2 FQDESV (reference sequence). With V trimmed by 3 bases and J by 5 bases, 3 bases remained unmatched. CDR3 coding DNA: TGTGCCAGCAGCTTCCAAGCGGGGGAGACCCAGTACTTC. Its translation is CASSFQAGETQYF. Full variable domain (missing parts from reference TRBV11-1 and TRBJ2-5): EAEVAQSPRYKITEKSQAVAFWCDPISGHATLYWYRQILGQGPELLVQFQDESVVDDSQLPKDRFSAERLKGVDSTLKIQPAELGDSAMYLCASSFQAGETQYFGPGTRLLVL.

In this sample, this clonotype turned up many times. V gene TRBV29-1 combines with J gene TRBJ1-1, with D perhaps matching TRBD1 (5 bases). Trimming removed 4 bases at V and 1 base at J, with 10 bases between. Looked up from germline, CDR1 is SQVTM and CDR2 is ANQGSEA. This CDR3 is 13 amino acids long. CDR3 sequence: CSVVGPTNTEAFF. CDR3 coding DNA: TGCAGCGTTGTGGGACCGACGAACACTGAAGCTTTCTTT.

This clonotype was seen repeatedly, ten times or more. The chain carries TRBV7-3 and TRBJ2-5; D is perhaps TRBD2 (5 bases). This CDR3 spans 13 amino acids. Trimming removed 4 bases at V and 5 bases at J, with 11 bases between. Looked up from germline, CDR1 is SGHTA and CDR2 is FQGTGA. The CDR3 nucleotides read TGTGCCAGCAGCTCGGGGATTCGGGAGACCCAGTACTTC. Encoded protein: CASSSGIRETQYF.